These 10 T cell receptor beta chains were sequenced from one sample in a study of shared clonotypes between healthy human individuals. TCRdb's table, derived via immunoSEQ multiplex PCR, lists solely in-frame clones and lacks some. Of about 600,000 clones in the sample, approximately 97% were seen once. Sequenced: naive CD4+ T cells sorted from blood. This sample's subset: CD45RA+ positively selected. These receptors were obtained from a woman aged 25 to 39 in good health.

This chain joins TRBV5-1 and TRBJ1-4; D remains ambiguous. The CDR3 is made up of 17 amino acids. CDR1 SGHRS and CDR2 YFSETQ come from the germline V gene. The V gene lost 4 bases and the J gene lost 2 bases, with 18 bases spanning the gap. The CDR3, as DNA: TGCGCCAGCAGCCTCGGGCCCCGGGCCGGTACTAATGAAAAACTGTTTTTT. Its translation: CASSLGPRAGTNEKLFF. The full variable domain, its missing parts supplied by reference TRBV5-1 and TRBJ1-4, is KAGVTQTPRYLIKTRGQQVTLSCSPISGHRSVSWYQQTPGQGLQFLFEYFSETQRNKGNFPGRFSGRQFSNSRSEMNVSTLELGDSALYLCASSLGPRAGTNEKLFFGSGTQLSVL.

The chain combines TRBV28 with TRBJ1-4; TRBD1 matches at 8 bases. Trimming cost V 6 bases and J 6 bases; bases outside gene matches: 12. The CDR3 runs 16 residues. Germline CDR1 and CDR2: MDHEN and SYDVKM. DNA for the CDR3: TGTGCCAGCAGCGGGTCGTTACAGGGGGAACATGAAAAACTGTTTTTT. It codes for CASSGSLQGEHEKLFF.

The gene calls are TRBV5-1 and TRBJ2-7, with D possibly TRBD2 on 5 matching bases. Trimming cost V 3 bases and J 2 bases, with 12 bases left between them. This CDR3 is built from 14 residues. Germline V gives CDR1 SGHRS, CDR2 YFSETQ. For the CDR3, the DNA is TGCGCCAGCAGCTCGCAACCGGAGGCCTACGAGCAGTACTTC. This codes for CASSSQPEAYEQYF.

This chain connects TRBV7-8 to TRBJ2-7, with 8 bases lining up with TRBD2. Trimming removed 0 bases from V and 6 bases from J; junction bases left unmatched: 7. CDR3 length: 15 residues. The germline V gene encodes CDR1 SGHVS and CDR2 FQNEAQ. The CDR3 here is CASSLARAGVGEQYF. The CDR3 nucleotides read TGTGCCAGCAGCTTAGCCCGAGCGGGAGTTGGCGAGCAGTACTTC.

The rearrangement joins TRBV2 to TRBJ2-1; D is undetermined. Trimming pared 2 bases from V and 8 bases from J, leaving 13 bases between. This CDR3 is built from 14 residues. Germline CDR1 and CDR2: SNHLY and FYNNEI. CDR3 region: CASSEPRARHEQFF. The CDR3 DNA reads TGTGCCAGCAGTGAACCTCGAGCGAGGCATGAGCAGTTCTTC. Filled out from reference TRBV2 and TRBJ2-1, the complete variable domain reads EPEVTQTPSHQVTQMGQEVILRCVPISNHLYFYWYRQILGQKVEFLVSFYNNEISEKSEIFDDQFSVERPDGSNFTLKIRSTKLEDSAMYFCASSEPRARHEQFFGPGTRLTVL.

The gene calls are TRBV5-4 and TRBJ2-1, with D maybe TRBD2 (5 bases). The germline V gene has CDR1 SGHNT and CDR2 YYREEE (reference sequence). This CDR3 region has 14 residues. The ends were cut back, 5 bases at V and 8 bases at J, with 17 bases in the middle. The CDR3 region is CASRTDLNGDEQFF. The DNA of the CDR3 is TGTGCCAGCAGGACGGACCTCAACGGGGATGAGCAGTTCTTC.

The V call is TRBV10-1, the J call TRBJ1-5, with unresolved D. V lost 0 bases, J lost 7 bases, and 7 bases lay in between. The CDR3 extends over 13 amino acids. Germline values: CDR1 WNHNN, CDR2 SYGVQD (reference sequence). CDR3 sequence reads: CASSESVLQPQHF. The CDR3, as DNA: TGCGCCAGCAGTGAGTCGGTGTTACAGCCCCAGCATTTT.

The CDR3 sequence: CASSQVWGNSPLHF. CDR3 DNA: TGTGCCAGCAGCCAAGTCTGGGGTAATTCACCCCTCCACTTT. The chain combines TRBV14 with TRBJ1-6; D remains ambiguous. The CDR3 has 14 residues. Germline V lookup: CDR1 SGHDN, CDR2 FVKESK. V was trimmed by 1 base and J by 6 bases, leaving 7 bases between them. Filled out from reference TRBV14 and TRBJ1-6, the complete variable domain reads EAGVTQFPSHSVIEKGQTVTLRCDPISGHDNLYWYRRVMGKEIKFLLHFVKESKQDESGMPNNRFLAERTGGTYSTLKVQPAELEDSGVYFCASSQVWGNSPLHFGNGTRLTVT.

This chain uses TRBV7-2 with TRBJ2-1; TRBD1 might be the D (7 bases). Germline V gene data show CDR1 as SGHTA and CDR2 as FQGNSA. V was pared by 5 bases and J by 4 bases, with 12 bases between. The CDR3 totals 14 residues. The CDR3 region has the DNA TGTGCCAGCAGCCCAGGGGGACTTTACAATGAGCAGTTCTTC. It translates to CASSPGGLYNEQFF.

This clone was detected once. The chain has TRBV28 and TRBJ1-3; TRBD1 aligns across 9 bases. Germline assignment: CDR1 MDHEN and CDR2 SYDVKM. The CDR3 is 14 amino acids. The V and J ends lost 8 bases and 4 bases, in that order; junction bases with no gene match: 6. CDR3 DNA sequence: TGTGCCAGCTTTAAACAGGGGGCAGGAAACACCATATATTTT. It is translated as CASFKQGAGNTIYF.